Each of the 30 T cell receptor beta chains below was sequenced from the same sample in a study of cytomegalovirus exposure and HLA in healthy donors. PCR employed 60 Vbeta and 13 Jbeta primers. The assay was immunoSEQ multiplex PCR, and TCRdb's table has in-frame clones only and misses some. The sample holds around 96,000 clones, about 75% seen once. Input material: PBMCs. Every receptor here comes from a man younger than 40 in good health and CMV-seropositive.

By share, this clone ranks as medium-sized. The V call is TRBV9, the J call TRBJ2-1, with D possibly being TRBD1 (5 bases). The V gene's germline CDR1 is SGDLS and CDR2 YYNGEE. V lost 4 bases and J 9 bases, leaving 8 bases between the germline ends. The CDR3 extends over 11 amino acids. The CDR3 DNA is TGTGCCAGCAGCCAGGGCCCTGAGCAGTTCTTC. Amino acid sequence: CASSQGPEQFF.

The chain has TRBV7-8 and TRBJ1-5; D ambiguous. The CDR3 is 21 residues long. The V end lost 1 base, the J end lost 2 bases, and 27 bases lay between the germline ends. In germline, CDR1 is SGHVS, CDR2 FQNEAQ. This chain's CDR3 is CASSLVPHPRNQPSGNQPQHF. CDR3 coding DNA: TGTGCCAGCAGCTTAGTTCCCCATCCCCGAAACCAACCTAGCGGCAATCAGCCCCAGCATTTT.

The chain links TRBV4-2 to TRBJ2-5, with a possible D match to TRBD1 (7 bases). Germline V CDR1 and CDR2: LGHNA, YNFKEQ. The germline V and J ends were trimmed by 0 bases and 4 bases, with 9 bases remaining between them. The CDR3 is 14 amino acids. The CDR3: CASSQDQGGETQYF. The CDR3, as DNA: TGTGCCAGCAGCCAAGATCAGGGGGGAGAGACCCAGTACTTC.

This CDR3 is CASSSIQGTSYGYTF. CDR3 DNA: TGTGCCAGTAGTTCTATACAGGGGACGTCCTATGGCTACACCTTC. The rearrangement links TRBV19 to TRBJ1-2, with 7 bases lining up with TRBD1. This CDR3 contains 15 residues. Looked up from germline, CDR1 is LNHDA and CDR2 is SQIVND (reference sequence). Trimming cost V 5 bases and J 4 bases; bases outside gene matches: 10.

The chain couples TRBV28 to TRBJ2-1; D is possibly TRBD2 (6 bases). Germline V lookup: CDR1 MDHEN, CDR2 SYDVKM. Trimming took off 7 bases at V and 7 bases at J, with 14 bases between the two ends. The CDR3 sequence is 13 residues long. The CDR3 nucleotides read TGTGCCAGCAAGTGGGGGGTCGGGAATGAGCAGTTCTTC. It codes for CASKWGVGNEQFF.

The chain links TRBV5-1 to TRBJ2-7; TRBD2 is a possible D gene (5 bases). CDR1 is SGHRS and CDR2 is YFSETQ in the germline V gene. Trimming shortened V by 2 bases and J by 0 bases, and 9 bases separated the two germline ends. The CDR3 has 14 amino acids. The CDR3 DNA follows: TGCGCCAGCAGCTTCGAGGACTTCTCCTACGAGCAGTACTTC. Its translation is CASSFEDFSYEQYF. The full variable domain, completed using reference TRBV5-1 and TRBJ2-7, is KAGVTQTPRYLIKTRGQQVTLSCSPISGHRSVSWYQQTPGQGLQFLFEYFSETQRNKGNFPGRFSGRQFSNSRSEMNVSTLELGDSALYLCASSFEDFSYEQYFGPGTRLTVT.

CDR3 coding DNA: TGTGCCAGCAGCTCCGACCCCGGACAGGGGGCCTACGAGCAGTACTTC. It is translated as CASSSDPGQGAYEQYF. The chain links TRBV5-6 to TRBJ2-7, with 10 bases fitting TRBD1. Per the germline V gene, CDR1 is SGHDT and CDR2 is YYEEEE. This CDR3 has 16 amino acids. Trimming cost V 3 bases and J 2 bases; bases outside gene matches: 8.

V usage is TRBV23-1 and J usage is TRBJ2-5; TRBD1 matches 11 bases. TRBV23-1 is treated as an ORF (open reading frame) with a function not yet certain. This CDR3 is 15 amino acids long. Losses at the gene ends were 2 bases for V and 5 bases for J; bases not matched to a gene: 4. The CDR3 here is CASSQPGQGVETQYF. In DNA, the CDR3 is TGCGCCAGCAGTCAACCGGGACAGGGGGTTGAGACCCAGTACTTC.

The gene calls are TRBV11-1 and TRBJ2-5, with 7 bases that match TRBD2. The length of the CDR3 is 16 residues. Trimming cost V 5 bases and J 0 bases; bases outside gene matches: 9. The germline V gene encodes CDR1 SGHAT and CDR2 FQDESV (reference sequence). The DNA of the CDR3 is TGTGCCAGCAGCCCTAGAAGACTAGCCGACCAAGAGACCCAGTACTTC. Protein: CASSPRRLADQETQYF.

This clone is deemed medium-sized. Other DNA sequences of this sample code for an identical CDR3. The chain joins TRBV2 to TRBJ2-1, with 12 bases aligning to TRBD2. Germline V lookup: CDR1 SNHLY, CDR2 FYNNEI. With 6 bases clipped from V and 2 bases from J, the junction kept 2 bases outside the gene matches. The CDR3 totals 15 residues. As DNA, the CDR3 is TGTGCCAGCAGAGCTAGCGGGGGGGCCTACAATGAGCAGTTCTTC. Translation gives CASRASGGAYNEQFF. The full variable domain, with the rest looked up from reference TRBV2 and TRBJ2-1, is EPEVTQTPSHQVTQMGQEVILRCVPISNHLYFYWYRQILGQKVEFLVSFYNNEISEKSEIFDDQFSVERPDGSNFTLKIRSTKLEDSAMYFCASRASGGAYNEQFFGPGTRLTVL.

This sequence joins TRBV19 and TRBJ1-3; no definite D call. Germline V gene sequence: CDR1 LNHDA, CDR2 SQIVND (reference sequence). Trimming cost V 6 bases and J 0 bases, with 9 bases left between them. This CDR3 contains 14 residues. CDR3 DNA sequence: TGTGCCAGTAGGAAAGGAGACTCTGGAAACACCATATATTTT. It yields the protein CASRKGDSGNTIYF.

The V and J genes are TRBV4-2 and TRBJ2-5, with 10 bases lining up with TRBD2. Trimming at V came to 3 bases and at J to 1 base, leaving 11 bases not matched to a gene. This CDR3 region has 18 residues. From germline, CDR1 is LGHNA and CDR2 YNFKEQ. CDR3 amino acids: CASSQEGVASGGQETQYF. The CDR3 DNA reads as TGTGCCAGCAGCCAGGAGGGGGTGGCTAGCGGGGGCCAAGAGACCCAGTACTTC.

V gene TRBV29-1 combines with J gene TRBJ2-1; 9 positions match TRBD1. The CDR3 extends over 13 amino acids. Germline-derived CDR1 and CDR2 are SQVTM and ANQGSEA. The ends lost 4 bases at V and 8 bases at J; junction bases unmatched: 6. In DNA form, the CDR3 reads TGCAGCGTTGGGACAGGGGTTGTTGATGAGCAGTTCTTC. It translates to CSVGTGVVDEQFF.

The V gene is TRBV10-3, the J gene TRBJ2-5; 7 bases map to TRBD1. The end of the DNA fits TRBJ2-7 better, so the J call may be wrong. Germline-derived CDR1 and CDR2 are ENHRY and SYGVKD. The CDR3 totals 15 residues. The CDR3 nucleotides are TGTGCCATCAGTGAGACGACAGGGCCTCCAGCCGAGCAGTACTTC. Translated, it gives CAISETTGPPAEQYF.

The genes are TRBV5-4 and TRBJ1-6; 8 bases agree with TRBD1. After removal of 4 bases from V and 7 bases from J, the junction contained 4 bases not matched to a gene. Per germline, CDR1 SGHNT and CDR2 YYREEE (reference sequence). The CDR3 runs to 14 residues. CDR3 loop: CASSRTGSNSPLHF. CDR3 in DNA: TGTGCCAGCAGCAGGACAGGGTCGAATTCACCCCTCCACTTT.

This rearrangement joins TRBV4-2 to TRBJ1-2; 11 nucleotides agree with TRBD1. The trim removed 4 bases at V and 7 bases at J, leaving 11 bases unmatched. CDR1 LGHNA and CDR2 YNFKEQ come from the germline V gene. The CDR3 covers 16 residues. Here the CDR3 DNA reads TGTGCCAGCAGCCCCCCCACCGGACAGGGGGCCGGTGGCTACACCTTC. Its translation is CASSPPTGQGAGGYTF.

This clone was seen more than once but under ten times. The V call is TRBV5-1, the J call TRBJ1-2; D unresolved. Between the trimmed V and J ends, which lost 2 bases and 4 bases, there was a span of 12 bases. CDR3 size: 14 residues. Germline lookup yields CDR1 SGHRS and CDR2 YFSETQ. The CDR3 reads CASSFSGSGYGYTF. The CDR3 DNA reads TGCGCCAGCAGCTTTTCAGGTTCAGGCTATGGCTACACCTTC.

This chain links TRBV18 with TRBJ1-6; no reliable D call. This CDR3 region has 15 residues. Deletions cut 0 bases from V and 8 bases from J, with 11 bases between. Looked up from germline, CDR1 is KGHSH and CDR2 is LQKENI. CDR3 sequence reads: CASSPPRGGDSPLHF. DNA for the CDR3: TGTGCCAGCTCACCACCGCGGGGAGGAGATTCACCCCTCCACTTT.

The chain employs TRBV27 and TRBJ2-7, with 10 positions matching TRBD1. After removal of 0 bases from V and 0 bases from J, the junction contained 5 bases not matched to a gene. There are 17 residues in the CDR3. Germline-derived CDR1 and CDR2 are MNHEY and SMNVEV (reference sequence). This chain's CDR3 is CASSLSPGQGPSYEQYF. DNA for the CDR3: TGTGCCAGCAGTTTATCCCCGGGACAGGGGCCCTCCTACGAGCAGTACTTC.

The DNA for the CDR3 is TGTGCTAGTGGTTTGGACCTGACAGGGGCCCCTGAAGCTTTCTTT. It codes for CASGLDLTGAPEAFF. The gene calls are TRBV12-5 and TRBJ1-1, with 8 bases lining up with TRBD1. The V and J ends lost 1 base and 6 bases, in that order; junction bases with no gene match: 7. This CDR3 comprises 15 residues. Germline assignment: CDR1 LGHNT and CDR2 FRNRAP.

The chain is built from TRBV5-1 and TRBJ2-2; TRBD2 matches 13 bases. Germline trimming cut 1 base from V and 7 bases from J; bases unmatched to any gene: 10. The CDR3 spans 18 residues. Germline assignment: CDR1 SGHRS and CDR2 YFSETQ. CDR3: CASSLMGTSGGAVGELFF. DNA for the CDR3: TGCGCCAGCAGCTTGATGGGCACTAGCGGGGGGGCCGTCGGGGAGCTGTTTTTT.

This chain uses TRBV7-9 with TRBJ2-3; unclear D gene. CDR1 and CDR2 (germline): SEHNR, FQNEAQ (reference sequence). The CDR3 runs 15 residues. V was trimmed by 1 base and J by 0 bases, leaving 8 bases between them. The CDR3 spells CASSLGRSSTDTQYF. The CDR3 bases are TGTGCCAGCAGCTTAGGTCGGTCTAGCACAGATACGCAGTATTTT. Complete variable domain (other parts from reference TRBV7-9 and TRBJ2-3): DTGVSQNPRHKITKRGQNVTFRCDPISEHNRLYWYRQTLGQGPEFLTYFQNEAQLEKSRLLSDRFSAERPKGSFSTLEIQRTEQGDSAMYLCASSLGRSSTDTQYFGPGTRLTVL.

This clone was recorded a few times. The chain is built from TRBV5-1 and TRBJ1-1; D unresolved. The ends were cut back, 4 bases at V and 1 base at J, with 8 bases in the middle. Germline V CDR1 and CDR2: SGHRS, YFSETQ. This CDR3 has 13 amino acids. The CDR3, as DNA: TGCGCCAGCAGCCCGGAGGGGAACACTGAAGCTTTCTTT. Amino acid sequence: CASSPEGNTEAFF.

The chain links TRBV2 to TRBJ2-5; 7 bases align to TRBD2. This CDR3 comprises 12 residues. Germline CDR1 and CDR2: SNHLY and FYNNEI. The V gene end was trimmed by 4 bases and the J gene end by 5 bases; junction bases not matched to a gene: 1. The CDR3 DNA is TGTGCCAGCAGTGTGGGGGGGGAGACCCAGTACTTC. Translation gives CASSVGGETQYF.

The V gene is TRBV10-3, the J gene TRBJ2-7; 7 nucleotides align to TRBD1. CDR1 and CDR2 from the germline V gene are ENHRY and SYGVKD. V trimming: 5 bases; J trimming: 4 bases; junction bases outside the gene matches: 8. The CDR3 is made up of 14 amino acids. The CDR3 nucleotides read TGTGCCATCAGTCCGGGACAGAGTTTTTACGAGCAGTACTTC. Protein product: CAISPGQSFYEQYF.

Comments on this clone: One end of the junction does not line up with germline, which may come from a read error. V usage is TRBV7-9 and J usage is TRBJ2-2; no clear D gene. Germline V gene sequence: CDR1 SEHNR, CDR2 FQNEAQ (reference sequence). The CDR3 contains 16 residues. Here the CDR3 DNA reads TGTTCCAGCAGCTTCCCAGAAGACACCAGCACCGGGGAGCTGTTTTTT. It specifies CSSSFPEDTSTGELFF.

V is TRBV11-2 and J is TRBJ2-7; D possibly corresponds to TRBD2 (6 bases). Between the trimmed V and J ends, which lost 5 bases and 0 bases, there was a span of 20 bases. This CDR3 region has 17 residues. The germline CDR1 and CDR2 sequences are SGHAT and FQNNGV. The DNA for the CDR3 is TGTGCCAGCAGCCTCTCGTTAAAAGGAGGGGTCTCCTACGAGCAGTACTTC. This codes for CASSLSLKGGVSYEQYF.

The chain combines TRBV5-1 with TRBJ1-3; 7 bases fit TRBD1. Trimming took 1 base from V and 2 from J; bases not matched to a gene: 9. In germline, CDR1 is SGHRS, CDR2 YFSETQ. The CDR3 spans 17 residues. The CDR3 DNA is TGCGCCAGCAGCTTGACCTCCCAGGGGGAGCCTGGAAACACCATATATTTT. It specifies CASSLTSQGEPGNTIYF.

V is TRBV19 and J is TRBJ1-2; D perhaps matches TRBD1 (5 bases). The CDR3 totals 14 residues. Germline assignment: CDR1 LNHDA and CDR2 SQIVND (reference sequence). The ends were cut back, 5 bases at V and 4 bases at J, with 14 bases in the middle. CDR3 region: CASSEITGSYGYTF. CDR3 coding DNA: TGTGCCAGTAGTGAAATCACAGGTAGCTATGGCTACACCTTC. Full variable domain (missing parts from reference TRBV19 and TRBJ1-2): DGGITQSPKYLFRKEGQNVTLSCEQNLNHDAMYWYRQDPGQGLRLIYYSQIVNDFQKGDIAEGYSVSREKKESFPLTVTSAQKNPTAFYLCASSEITGSYGYTFGSGTRLTVV.

The chain carries TRBV6-5 and TRBJ2-3, with TRBD2 as a possible D gene (7 bases). V gave up 7 bases and J gave up 4 bases, with 18 bases separating them. The CDR3 has 15 residues. CDR1 and CDR2 (germline): MNHEY, SVGAGI. CDR3 protein: CASKAVGGGSDTQYF. In DNA form, the CDR3 reads TGTGCCAGCAAAGCCGTCGGCGGGGGCTCAGATACGCAGTATTTT.